This paragraph covers one TCR beta chain sequence. Its specificity is not known. Each TCR beta cDNA library carried unique molecular identifiers. TCRdb used MiXCR to reprocess the PCR reads, holding one entry per CDR3 protein. In the table there are 600,000 to 700,000 distinct CDR3 sequences, over 45% of which are singletons. This sample was included in a study of post-analysis software for immune sequencing data. Study summary: The patients showed relapsing-remitting, secondary progressive and progressive-relapsing multiple sclerosis courses. Points from the study as a whole: With TRBV5-6, TRBV5-1 and TRBV20-1 included, about 5 TRBV segments were more frequent in patients than in controls. By F measure, strong co-clustering occurred among samples prepared in the same batch. Compared with controls, patients showed significantly lower normalized Chao1 diversity.

V was pared by 5 bases and J by 5 bases, with 18 bases between. Germline CDR1 is SGHVS and CDR2 is FQNEAQ. The CDR3 covers 15 residues. The sample comprised blood. The chain employs TRBV7-8 and TRBJ2-5; D possibly matches TRBD1 or TRBD2 (5 bases each). This clonotype originated in a girl aged 2 to 10 with multiple sclerosis. As DNA, the CDR3 is TGTGCCAGCAGCCACCGACGGGACGCCCCGGAGACCCAGTACTTC. Translation gives CASSHRRDAPETQYF.